Many counts were recorded for the clone carrying this T cell receptor (beta chain). Looked up from germline, CDR1 is DFQATT and CDR2 is SNEGSKA (reference sequence). V was clipped by 0 bases and J by 8 bases, with 17 bases between them. The CDR3 contains 15 residues. Full-length variable regions came from constant-region reverse primers plus semi-nested Nested Universal Primer A PCR. TCRdb recomputed calls from the 5' RACE reads with MiXCR, one row per CDR3 protein. The sample lists over 10,000 distinct CDR3 sequences; under 25% were seen once. What was sequenced was naive CD4+ T cells sorted from blood. Sample subset: naive CD4+ T cells, CD4+CD45RA+CD25-. J is TRBJ2-1 and V is TRBV20-1, with D perhaps TRBD2 (6 bases). The clonotype comes from a female donor with breast cancer. The CDR3 DNA is TGCAGTGCTAGAGAATCGGGAGTGGCTCACGATGAGCAGTTCTTC. The encoded protein is CSARESGVAHDEQFF.